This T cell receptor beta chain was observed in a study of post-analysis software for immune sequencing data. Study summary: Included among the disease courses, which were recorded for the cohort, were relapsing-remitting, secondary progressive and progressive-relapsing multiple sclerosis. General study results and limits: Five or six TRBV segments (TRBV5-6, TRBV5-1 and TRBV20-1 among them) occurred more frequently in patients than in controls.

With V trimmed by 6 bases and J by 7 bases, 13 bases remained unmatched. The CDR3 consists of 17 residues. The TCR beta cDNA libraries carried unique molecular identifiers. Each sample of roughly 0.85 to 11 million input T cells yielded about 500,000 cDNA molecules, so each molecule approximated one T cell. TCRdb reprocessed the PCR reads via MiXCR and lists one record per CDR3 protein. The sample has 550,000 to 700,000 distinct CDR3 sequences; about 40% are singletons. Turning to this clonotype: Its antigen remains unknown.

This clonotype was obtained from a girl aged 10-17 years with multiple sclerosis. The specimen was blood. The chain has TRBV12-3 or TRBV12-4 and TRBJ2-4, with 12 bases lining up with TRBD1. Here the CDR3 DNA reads TGTGCCAGCAGGTTTAATACCCCGGGACAGGGGGCGAACATTCAGTACTTC. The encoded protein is CASRFNTPGQGANIQYF.